Listed below are T cell receptor beta chains from one sample, sequenced in a study of control samples from healthy donors and cancer patients. Data came from immunoSEQ multiplex PCR; TCRdb stores just in-frame clones and leaves some out. Of tens of thousands of clones listed, 85% to 95% are singletons. The material sequenced was blood. These receptors were taken from a man aged 25 to 40 in good health. The CDR3 runs from the conserved cysteine through the conserved F or W. The D gene is left open where the match is weak. Part of the rows lack a size; the others show once, few, many or a class for expanded clones.

-,-,TRBJ2-3,TRBV12-3/TRBV12-4,CASSLKYTQYF,TGTGCCAGCAGTTTAAAGTATACGCAGTATTTT
-,-,TRBJ1-1,TRBV27,CASREAGGWNTEAFF,TGTGCCAGCAGAGAAGCCGGGGGCTGGAACACTGAAGCTTTCTTT
-,-,TRBJ2-7,TRBV7-6,CASSLGSLMSSYEQYF,TGTGCCAGCAGCTTAGGGTCTTTGATGAGCTCCTACGAGCAGTACTTC
-,TRBD2,TRBJ2-7,TRBV5-4,CASSFSGRANEQYF,TGTGCCAGCAGCTTTAGCGGGAGGGCAAATGAGCAGTACTTC
-,TRBD1,TRBJ2-1,TRBV6-2/TRBV6-3,CASSYPGQGIDEQFF,TGTGCCAGCAGTTACCCGGGACAGGGTATAGATGAGCAGTTCTTC
-,-,TRBJ1-5,TRBV30,CAWSLFSNQPQHF,TGTGCCTGGAGTCTTTTTAGCAATCAGCCCCAGCATTTT
-,-,TRBJ1-1,TRBV30,CAWSVKREAFF,TGTGCCTGGAGTGTAAAAAGGGAAGCTTTCTTT
once,TRBD1,TRBJ2-1,TRBV27,CASSFVRGSYNEQFF,TGTGCCAGCAGTTTTGTCAGGGGGTCCTACAATGAGCAGTTCTTC
-,TRBD1,TRBJ2-7,TRBV24-1,CATHQKTGTPSYEQYF,TGTGCCACCCATCAAAAGACAGGGACGCCCTCCTACGAGCAGTACTTC
-,TRBD2,TRBJ2-1,TRBV24-1,CATSDPSGRSSYNEQFF,TGTGCCACCAGTGATCCCAGCGGGAGGAGCTCCTACAATGAGCAGTTCTTC
-,TRBD1,TRBJ1-6,TRBV4-1,CASSPDRVAYNSPLHF,TGCGCCAGCAGCCCGGACAGGGTCGCCTATAATTCACCCCTCCACTTT
-,-,TRBJ2-3,TRBV7-9,CASGFGVGTTGDTQYF,TGTGCCAGTGGCTTTGGGGTGGGCACGACCGGAGATACGCAGTATTTT
-,TRBD1,TRBJ1-1,TRBV6-2/TRBV6-3,CASSQGQGYTEAFF,TGTGCCAGCAGCCAAGGACAGGGGTACACTGAAGCTTTCTTT
-,-,TRBJ2-7,TRBV19,CASSGPLGEQYF,TGTGCCAGTAGTGGCCCCCTCGGGGAGCAGTACTTC